This T cell receptor beta chain was sequenced during a study of T-cell reconstitution after alpha-beta-depleted transplantation in children. Study conclusions and caveats: Reported findings indicate that, about two months after transplant, alpha-beta T cells came from several hundred expanded clones, which were derived from non-depleted graft cells. Fresh T-cell production supplied most of the T-cell counts and diversity seen one year after transplant.

Researchers prepared the TCRbeta library using unique molecular identifiers, the study reports. MiXCR, run by TCRdb on the PCR reads, gives a single entry per CDR3 protein. The profile shows about 900,000 distinct CDR3 sequences, about 30% of them singletons. In this sample, this clonotype turned up a few times. The target antigen is unknown. With 4 bases clipped from V and 4 bases from J, the junction kept 8 bases outside the gene matches. The germline V gene has CDR1 SGHRS and CDR2 YFSETQ. The CDR3 consists of 15 residues. The chain recombines TRBV5-1 with TRBJ2-1, with 7 positions matching TRBD1. Source: PBMCs, mostly from graft donor cells, taken 360 days after TCRalphabeta/CD19-depleted stem cell transplant. The source of this sequence is a boy less than two years old who had a stem cell transplant for SCID, so the T cells may come from the graft donor. The CDR3 protein is CASSPTGDEYNEQFF. CDR3 sequence (DNA): TGCGCCAGCAGCCCTACAGGGGACGAATACAATGAGCAGTTCTTC.